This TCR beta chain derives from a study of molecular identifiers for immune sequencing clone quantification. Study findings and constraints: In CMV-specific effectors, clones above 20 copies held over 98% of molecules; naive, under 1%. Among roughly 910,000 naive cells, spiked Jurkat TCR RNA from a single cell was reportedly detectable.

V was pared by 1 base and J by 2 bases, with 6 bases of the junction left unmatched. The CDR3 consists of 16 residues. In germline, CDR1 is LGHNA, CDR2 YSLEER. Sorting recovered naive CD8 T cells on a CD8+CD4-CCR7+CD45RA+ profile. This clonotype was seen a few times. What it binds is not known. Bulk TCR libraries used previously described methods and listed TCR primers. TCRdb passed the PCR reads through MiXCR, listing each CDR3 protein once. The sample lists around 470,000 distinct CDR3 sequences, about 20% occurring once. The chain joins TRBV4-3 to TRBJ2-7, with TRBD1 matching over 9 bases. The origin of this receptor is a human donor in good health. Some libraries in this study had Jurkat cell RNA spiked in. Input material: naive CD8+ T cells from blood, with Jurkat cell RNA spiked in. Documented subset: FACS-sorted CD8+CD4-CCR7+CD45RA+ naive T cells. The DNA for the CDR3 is TGCGCCAGCAGCCAAGCCTGGACAGGGGTAACCTACGAGCAGTACTTC. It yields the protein CASSQAWTGVTYEQYF.